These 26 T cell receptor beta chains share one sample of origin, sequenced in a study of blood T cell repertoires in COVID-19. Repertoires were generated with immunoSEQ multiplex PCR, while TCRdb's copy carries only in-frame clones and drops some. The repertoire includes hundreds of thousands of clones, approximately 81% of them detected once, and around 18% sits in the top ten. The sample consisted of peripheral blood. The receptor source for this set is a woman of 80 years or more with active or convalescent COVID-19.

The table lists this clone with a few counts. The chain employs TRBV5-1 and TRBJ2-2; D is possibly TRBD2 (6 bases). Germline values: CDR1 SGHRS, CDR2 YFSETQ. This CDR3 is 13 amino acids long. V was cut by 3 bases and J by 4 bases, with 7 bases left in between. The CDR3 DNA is TGCGCCAGCAGCTCCGGGAGCACCGGGGAGCTGTTTTTT. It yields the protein CASSSGSTGELFF.

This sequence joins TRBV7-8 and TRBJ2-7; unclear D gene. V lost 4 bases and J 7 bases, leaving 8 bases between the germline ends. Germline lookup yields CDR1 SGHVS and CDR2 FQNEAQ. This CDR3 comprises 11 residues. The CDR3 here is CASSSSVEQYF. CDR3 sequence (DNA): TGTGCCAGCAGCTCCTCCGTAGAGCAGTACTTC.

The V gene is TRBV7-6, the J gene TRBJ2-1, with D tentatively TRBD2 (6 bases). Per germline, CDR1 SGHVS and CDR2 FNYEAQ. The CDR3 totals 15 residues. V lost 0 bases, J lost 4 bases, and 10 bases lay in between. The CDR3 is CASSLAAGKYNEQFF. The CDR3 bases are TGTGCCAGCAGCTTAGCGGCGGGGAAATACAATGAGCAGTTCTTC. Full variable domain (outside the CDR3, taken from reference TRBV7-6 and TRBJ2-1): GAGVSQSPRYKVTKRGQDVALRCDPISGHVSLYWYRQALGQGPEFLTYFNYEAQQDKSGLPNDRFSAERPEGSISTLTIQRTEQRDSAMYRCASSLAAGKYNEQFFGPGTRLTVL.

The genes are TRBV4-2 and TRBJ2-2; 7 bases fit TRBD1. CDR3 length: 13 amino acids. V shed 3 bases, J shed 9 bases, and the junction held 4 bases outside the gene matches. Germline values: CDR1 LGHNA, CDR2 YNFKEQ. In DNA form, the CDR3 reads TGTGCCAGCAGCCACGACAGGGAGAGGGAGCTGTTTTTT. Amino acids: CASSHDRERELFF.

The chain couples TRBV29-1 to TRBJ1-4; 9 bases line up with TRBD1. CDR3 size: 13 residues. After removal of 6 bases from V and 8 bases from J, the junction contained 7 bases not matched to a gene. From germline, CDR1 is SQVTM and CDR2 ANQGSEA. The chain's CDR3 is CSVGGQGGEKLFF. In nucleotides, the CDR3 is TGCAGCGTGGGGGGACAGGGCGGAGAAAAACTGTTTTTT.

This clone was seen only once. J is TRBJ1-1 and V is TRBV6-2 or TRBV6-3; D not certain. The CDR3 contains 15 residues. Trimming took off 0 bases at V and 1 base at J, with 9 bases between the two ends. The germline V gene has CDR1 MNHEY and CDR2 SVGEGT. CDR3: CASSYSGPKNTEAFF. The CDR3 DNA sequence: TGTGCCAGCAGTTACTCGGGCCCAAAGAACACTGAAGCTTTCTTT.

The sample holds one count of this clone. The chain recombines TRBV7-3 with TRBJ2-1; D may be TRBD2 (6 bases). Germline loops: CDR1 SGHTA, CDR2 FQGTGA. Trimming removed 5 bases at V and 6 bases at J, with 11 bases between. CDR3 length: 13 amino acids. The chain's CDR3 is CASSVTSTNEQFF. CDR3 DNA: TGTGCCAGCAGCGTTACTAGCACCAATGAGCAGTTCTTC.

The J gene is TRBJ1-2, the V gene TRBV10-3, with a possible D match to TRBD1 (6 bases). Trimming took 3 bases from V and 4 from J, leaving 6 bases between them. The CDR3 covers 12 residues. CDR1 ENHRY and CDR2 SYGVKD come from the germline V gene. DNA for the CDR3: TGTGCCATCAGTGAAGGGGGCTATGGCTACACCTTC. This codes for CAISEGGYGYTF.

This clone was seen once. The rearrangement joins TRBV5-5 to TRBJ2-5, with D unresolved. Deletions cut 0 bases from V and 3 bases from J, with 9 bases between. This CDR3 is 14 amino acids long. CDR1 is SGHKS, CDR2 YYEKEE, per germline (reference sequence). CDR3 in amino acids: CASSLETWEETQYF. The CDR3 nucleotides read TGTGCCAGCAGCTTGGAGACTTGGGAAGAGACCCAGTACTTC.

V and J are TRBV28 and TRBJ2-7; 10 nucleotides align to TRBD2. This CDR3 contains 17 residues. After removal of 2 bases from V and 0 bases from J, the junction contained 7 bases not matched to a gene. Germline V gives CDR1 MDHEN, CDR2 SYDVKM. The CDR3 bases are TGTGCCAGCAGTTTAGGACTAGCGGAAAAGAGCTCCTACGAGCAGTACTTC. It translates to CASSLGLAEKSSYEQYF.

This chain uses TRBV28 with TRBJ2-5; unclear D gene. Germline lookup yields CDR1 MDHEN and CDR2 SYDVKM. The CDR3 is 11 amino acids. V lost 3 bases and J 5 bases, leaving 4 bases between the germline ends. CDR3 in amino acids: CASSFMETQYF. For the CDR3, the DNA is TGTGCCAGCAGTTTTATGGAGACCCAGTACTTC.

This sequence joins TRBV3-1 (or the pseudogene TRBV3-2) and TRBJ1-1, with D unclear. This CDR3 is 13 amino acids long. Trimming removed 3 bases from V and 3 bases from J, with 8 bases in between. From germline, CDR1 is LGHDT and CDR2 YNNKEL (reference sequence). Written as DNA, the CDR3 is TGTGCCAGCAGCCACGGACTGGACACTGAAGCTTTCTTT. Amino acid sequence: CASSHGLDTEAFF.

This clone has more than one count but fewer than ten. The CDR3 sequence: CASSIDSQLMNTEAFF. In DNA form, the CDR3 reads TGTGCCAGCAGCATCGACAGCCAACTCATGAACACTGAAGCTTTCTTT. V and J are TRBV5-4 and TRBJ1-1, with D possibly being TRBD1 (5 bases). Germline CDR1 and CDR2: SGHNT and YYREEE (reference sequence). The V end was cut by 4 bases, the J end by 0 bases, with 16 bases between. This CDR3 comprises 16 residues.

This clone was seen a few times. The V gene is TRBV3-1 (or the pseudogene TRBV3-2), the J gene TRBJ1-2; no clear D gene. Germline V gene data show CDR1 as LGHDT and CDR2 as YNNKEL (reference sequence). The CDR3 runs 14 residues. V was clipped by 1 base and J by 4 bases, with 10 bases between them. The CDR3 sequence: CASSQGGVGYGYTF. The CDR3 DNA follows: TGTGCCAGCAGCCAAGGGGGAGTAGGCTATGGCTACACCTTC.

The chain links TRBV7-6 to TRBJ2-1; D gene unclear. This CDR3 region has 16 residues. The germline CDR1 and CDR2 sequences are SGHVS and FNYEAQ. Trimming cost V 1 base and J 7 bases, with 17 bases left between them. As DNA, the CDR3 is TGTGCCAGCAGCTTAGAGGAGCGCCCCAATGGTAATGAGCAGTTCTTC. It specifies CASSLEERPNGNEQFF. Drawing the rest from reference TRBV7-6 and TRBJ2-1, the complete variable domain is GAGVSQSPRYKVTKRGQDVALRCDPISGHVSLYWYRQALGQGPEFLTYFNYEAQQDKSGLPNDRFSAERPEGSISTLTIQRTEQRDSAMYRCASSLEERPNGNEQFFGPGTRLTVL.

The CDR3 bases are TGTGCCAGCAGCCCCTCAGGGGCTCGGGAGACCCAGTACTTC. Protein sequence: CASSPSGARETQYF. V gene TRBV7-3 combines with J gene TRBJ2-5, with a tentative D call TRBD1 (6 bases). Trimming removed 5 bases at V and 5 bases at J, with 15 bases between. This CDR3 has 14 amino acids. Germline values: CDR1 SGHTA, CDR2 FQGTGA.

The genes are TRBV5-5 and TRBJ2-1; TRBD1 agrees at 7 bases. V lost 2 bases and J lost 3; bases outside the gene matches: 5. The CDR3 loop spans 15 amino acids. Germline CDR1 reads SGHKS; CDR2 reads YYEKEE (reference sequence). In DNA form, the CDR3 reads TGTGCCAGCAGCTTACCGGGACAGAACTACAATGAGCAGTTCTTC. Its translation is CASSLPGQNYNEQFF.

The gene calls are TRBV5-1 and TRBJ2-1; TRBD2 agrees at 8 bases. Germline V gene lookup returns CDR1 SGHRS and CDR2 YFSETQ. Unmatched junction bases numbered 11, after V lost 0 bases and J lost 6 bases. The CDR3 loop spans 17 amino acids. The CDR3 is CASSLGRLAKTVNEQFF. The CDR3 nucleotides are TGCGCCAGCAGCTTGGGACGACTAGCGAAGACGGTCAATGAGCAGTTCTTC.

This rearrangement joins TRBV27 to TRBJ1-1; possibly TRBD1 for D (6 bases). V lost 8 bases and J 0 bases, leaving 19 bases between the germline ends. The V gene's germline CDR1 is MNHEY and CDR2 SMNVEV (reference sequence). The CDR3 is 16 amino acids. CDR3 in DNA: TGTGCCAGCCATCCCAGGGGAAGGGGCATGAACACTGAAGCTTTCTTT. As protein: CASHPRGRGMNTEAFF.

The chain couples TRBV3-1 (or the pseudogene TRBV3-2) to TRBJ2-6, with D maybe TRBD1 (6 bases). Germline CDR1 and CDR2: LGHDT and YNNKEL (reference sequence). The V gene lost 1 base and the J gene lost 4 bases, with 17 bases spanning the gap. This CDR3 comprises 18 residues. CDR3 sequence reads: CASSQAGTPASGANVLTF. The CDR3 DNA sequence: TGTGCCAGCAGCCAAGCAGGGACACCCGCGTCCGGGGCCAACGTCCTGACTTTC.

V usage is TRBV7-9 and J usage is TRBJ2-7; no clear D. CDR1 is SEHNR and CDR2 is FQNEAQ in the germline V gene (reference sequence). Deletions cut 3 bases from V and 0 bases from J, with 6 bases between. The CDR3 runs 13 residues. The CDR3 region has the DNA TGTGCCAGCAGCTTCCCGGTCTCCTACGAGCAGTACTTC. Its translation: CASSFPVSYEQYF.

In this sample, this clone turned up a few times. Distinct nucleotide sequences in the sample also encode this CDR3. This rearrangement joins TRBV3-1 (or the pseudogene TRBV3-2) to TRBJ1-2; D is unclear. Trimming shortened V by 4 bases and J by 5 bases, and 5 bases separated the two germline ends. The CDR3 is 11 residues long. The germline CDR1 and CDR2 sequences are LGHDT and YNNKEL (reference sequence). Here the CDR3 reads CASSRGYGYTF. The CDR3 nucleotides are TGTGCCAGCAGCCGCGGGTATGGCTACACCTTC.

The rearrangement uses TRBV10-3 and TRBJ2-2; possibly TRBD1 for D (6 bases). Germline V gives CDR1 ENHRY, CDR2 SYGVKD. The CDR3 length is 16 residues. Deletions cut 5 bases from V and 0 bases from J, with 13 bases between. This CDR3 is CAISQTTGTNTGELFF. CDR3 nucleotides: TGTGCCATCAGTCAAACGACAGGAACGAACACCGGGGAGCTGTTTTTT.

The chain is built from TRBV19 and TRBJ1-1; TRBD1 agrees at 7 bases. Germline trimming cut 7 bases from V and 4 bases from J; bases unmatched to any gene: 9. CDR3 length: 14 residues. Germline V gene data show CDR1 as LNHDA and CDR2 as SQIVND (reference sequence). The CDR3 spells CASNTGARGTEAFF. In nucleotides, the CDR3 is TGTGCCAGTAACACAGGGGCAAGGGGCACTGAAGCTTTCTTT.

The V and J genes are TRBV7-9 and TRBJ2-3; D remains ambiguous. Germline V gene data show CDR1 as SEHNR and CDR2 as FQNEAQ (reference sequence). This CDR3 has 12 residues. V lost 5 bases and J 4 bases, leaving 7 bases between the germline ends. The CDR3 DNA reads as TGTGCCAGCAGCCCCCTTCCAGATACGCAGTATTTT. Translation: CASSPLPDTQYF.

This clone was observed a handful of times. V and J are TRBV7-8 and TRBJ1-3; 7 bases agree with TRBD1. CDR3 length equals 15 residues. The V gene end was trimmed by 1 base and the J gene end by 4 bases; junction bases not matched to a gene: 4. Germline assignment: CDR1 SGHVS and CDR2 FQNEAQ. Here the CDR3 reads CASSLEGGLGNTIYF. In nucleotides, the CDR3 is TGTGCCAGCAGCTTAGAAGGGGGCTTAGGAAACACCATATATTTT.